A single sample gave rise to the 22 T cell receptor beta chains below, sequenced in a study of CD8 T cells in Susac syndrome. With random hexamers, 0.5 to 1 ug RNA was reverse transcribed. Using its own MiXCR run on the immunoSEQ multiplex PCR reads, TCRdb lists one record per CDR3 protein. The sample yields approximately 150,000 distinct CDR3 sequences, approximately 93% seen once. The sequencing input was CD4+ T cells from PBMCs. The receptors originated from a human donor with multiple sclerosis.

The V and J genes are TRBV6-1 and TRBJ1-1, with D possibly being TRBD1 (5 bases). The length of the CDR3 is 14 residues. V lost 4 bases, J lost 0 bases, and 9 bases lay in between. Germline assignment: CDR1 MNHNS and CDR2 SASEGT. The CDR3 region has the DNA TGTGCCAGCAGTGCGACAGAGCTGAACACTGAAGCTTTCTTT. The encoded protein is CASSATELNTEAFF.

The chain links TRBV20-1 to TRBJ2-7; weak D call: TRBD1 (6 bases). V was trimmed by 5 bases and J by 2 bases, leaving 16 bases between them. Germline lookup yields CDR1 DFQATT and CDR2 SNEGSKA (reference sequence). The CDR3 length is 14 residues. The chain's CDR3 is CSAPIPGVTYEQYF. The CDR3 DNA follows: TGCAGTGCTCCCATACCAGGGGTAACCTACGAGCAGTACTTC.

The chain carries TRBV18 and TRBJ1-5; weak D call: TRBD1 (5 bases). Germline CDR1 reads KGHSH; CDR2 reads LQKENI. The CDR3 consists of 15 residues. Trimming removed 2 bases from V and 6 bases from J, with 14 bases in between. The CDR3 sequence is CASSPGTGTAQPQHF. The CDR3 DNA reads as TGTGCCAGCTCACCAGGAACAGGAACGGCTCAGCCCCAGCATTTT.

The CDR3 sequence: CASSPRASLDSPLHF. Written as DNA, the CDR3 is TGTGCCAGCAGCCCTCGGGCCTCGTTAGATTCACCCCTCCACTTT. This rearrangement joins TRBV7-8 to TRBJ1-6; no reliable D call. CDR3 size: 15 residues. The V gene lost 5 bases and the J gene lost 8 bases, with 16 bases spanning the gap. Germline V lookup: CDR1 SGHVS, CDR2 FQNEAQ.

This clonotype has just one count. This chain links TRBV6-2 or TRBV6-3 with TRBJ2-6; the D gene could be TRBD1 or TRBD2 (6 bases each). The CDR3 covers 18 residues. The V and J ends lost 2 bases and 2 bases respectively, with 16 bases between them. The germline V gene has CDR1 MNHEY and CDR2 SVGEGT. This chain's CDR3 is CASSYPPGAMAGANVLTF. CDR3 nucleotides: TGTGCCAGCAGTTACCCCCCGGGGGCAATGGCTGGGGCCAACGTCCTGACTTTC.

The DNA of the CDR3 is TGTGCCAGCAGGGGAGGGGAGGGAGCTTTCTTT. Residues: CASRGGEGAFF. The chain employs TRBV28 and TRBJ1-1; the D gene is possibly TRBD1 (5 bases). V was shortened by 6 bases and J by 10 bases, with 12 bases between the two germline ends. Looked up from germline, CDR1 is MDHEN and CDR2 is SYDVKM. This CDR3 has 11 amino acids.

V usage is TRBV7-9 and J usage is TRBJ1-1; 12 bases are shared with TRBD1. The ends lost 3 bases at V and 5 bases at J; junction bases unmatched: 7. Per the germline V gene, CDR1 is SEHNR and CDR2 is FQNEAQ (reference sequence). The CDR3 has 16 residues. CDR3 loop: CASSLGQGAAGTEAFF. The CDR3 DNA reads as TGTGCCAGCAGCTTGGGACAGGGGGCCGCGGGTACTGAAGCTTTCTTT.

V and J are TRBV24-1 and TRBJ2-5, with D possibly being TRBD1 or TRBD2 (6 bases each). Germline CDR1 KGHDR, CDR2 SFDVKD. The ends were cut back, 0 bases at V and 4 bases at J, with 14 bases in the middle. This CDR3 is 16 amino acids long. CDR3 residues: CATSDLRRGQGETQYF. For the CDR3, the DNA is TGTGCCACCAGTGATTTGCGACGGGGGCAGGGAGAGACCCAGTACTTC.

The V and J genes are TRBV30 and TRBJ2-2; D is possibly TRBD2 (6 bases). V lost 3 bases to trimming and J lost 1 base, with 9 bases between them. CDR3 size: 14 residues. From germline, CDR1 is GTSNPN and CDR2 SVGIG (reference sequence). The CDR3 DNA follows: TGTGCCTGGAGAGGGACTGGGAACACCGGGGAGCTGTTTTTT. Amino acids: CAWRGTGNTGELFF.

V is TRBV4-1 and J is TRBJ1-5; the match to TRBD1 covers 7 bases. CDR3 length: 16 amino acids. V lost 4 bases, J lost 4 bases, and 10 bases stayed unmatched. CDR1 and CDR2 (germline): MGHRA, YSYEKL. Here the CDR3 DNA reads TGCGCCAGCAGCCCCGGCGTGGCAGGGGGTAATCAGCCCCAGCATTTT. It specifies CASSPGVAGGNQPQHF.

The chain combines TRBV5-1 with TRBJ2-5, with 8 bases aligning to TRBD2. This CDR3 comprises 16 residues. Unmatched junction bases numbered 9, after V lost 0 bases and J lost 5 bases. Germline-derived CDR1 and CDR2 are SGHRS and YFSETQ. CDR3 DNA: TGCGCCAGCAGCTTGGACCGGGGGGGGGCGTGGGAGACCCAGTACTTC. Residues: CASSLDRGGAWETQYF.

The rearrangement uses TRBV10-3 and TRBJ2-2; D not certain. The CDR3 contains 13 residues. V lost 5 bases to trimming and J lost 7 bases, with 11 bases between them. Germline loops: CDR1 ENHRY, CDR2 SYGVKD. The CDR3 spells CAISREFGGELFF. The CDR3, as DNA: TGTGCCATCAGTAGGGAATTTGGCGGGGAGCTGTTTTTT.

The V call is TRBV27, the J call TRBJ2-1, with D perhaps TRBD2 (5 bases). Germline V lookup: CDR1 MNHEY, CDR2 SMNVEV (reference sequence). This CDR3 region has 16 residues. Trimming removed 2 bases from V and 7 bases from J, with 18 bases in between. CDR3 DNA sequence: TGTGCCAGCAGTTTAGGCCGACTATCTAGTGGGAATGAGCAGTTCTTC. Translating it yields CASSLGRLSSGNEQFF.

This chain links TRBV4-2 with TRBJ2-5; 8 nucleotides line up with TRBD2. V dropped 0 bases and J dropped 4; count of bases not matched to a gene: 4. The CDR3 is made up of 15 amino acids. The germline V gene has CDR1 LGHNA and CDR2 YNFKEQ. CDR3 bases: TGTGCCAGCAGCCAAGAAGGGACTAGGGGAGAGACCCAGTACTTC. Translating gives CASSQEGTRGETQYF.

The V gene is TRBV5-1, the J gene TRBJ1-5; D may be TRBD1 (5 bases). The CDR3 is 15 residues long. V shed 0 bases and J shed 3 bases, with 10 bases lying between them. Germline-derived CDR1 and CDR2 are SGHRS and YFSETQ. This CDR3 reads CASSLAAGVNQPQHF. The CDR3 DNA sequence: TGCGCCAGCAGCTTGGCCGCGGGGGTCAATCAGCCCCAGCATTTT.

The J gene is TRBJ2-3, the V gene TRBV6-5; 7 bases agree with TRBD1. This CDR3 contains 15 residues. With 2 bases clipped from V and 2 bases from J, the junction kept 4 bases outside the gene matches. The germline V gene encodes CDR1 MNHEY and CDR2 SVGAGI. CDR3 sequence: CASSYNRGSTDTQYF. The CDR3 DNA reads as TGTGCCAGCAGTTACAACAGGGGATCCACAGATACGCAGTATTTT.

This clonotype was seen just once. The chain couples TRBV6-2 or TRBV6-3 to TRBJ2-2; 13 bases fit TRBD2. Trimming cost V 6 bases and J 2 bases; bases outside gene matches: 15. There are 20 residues in the CDR3. Germline assignment: CDR1 MNHEY and CDR2 SVGEGT. In DNA, the CDR3 is TGTGCCAGCAGCCCTATTTGGGGACTAGCGGGACGTAGCAACACCGGGGAGCTGTTTTTT. This encodes CASSPIWGLAGRSNTGELFF.

The J gene is TRBJ2-1, the V gene TRBV14; 8 nucleotides align to TRBD2. This CDR3 spans 13 amino acids. The germline V gene has CDR1 SGHDN and CDR2 FVKESK. V gave up 2 bases and J gave up 6 bases; unmatched junction bases: 0. The CDR3 region is CASSQSGSNEQFF. As DNA, the CDR3 is TGTGCCAGCAGCCAAAGCGGGAGCAATGAGCAGTTCTTC.

The rearrangement uses TRBV28 and TRBJ1-3, with D possibly being TRBD1 (6 bases). Germline V gene lookup returns CDR1 MDHEN and CDR2 SYDVKM. V gave up 6 bases and J gave up 4 bases, with 22 bases separating them. The CDR3 extends over 17 amino acids. In DNA form, the CDR3 reads TGTGCCAGCAGCCAGAAATCCAAACAGGGCTCAGGAAACACCATATATTTT. Its translation: CASSQKSKQGSGNTIYF.

This chain joins TRBV7-2 and TRBJ2-5; D remains unclear. From germline, CDR1 is SGHTA and CDR2 FQGNSA. The V end lost 3 bases, the J end lost 5 bases, and 7 bases lay between the germline ends. This CDR3 has 12 amino acids. The CDR3 DNA sequence: TGTGCCAGCAGCTTTGAAGGGGAGACCCAGTACTTC. Translating gives CASSFEGETQYF. The variable domain in full, completed from reference TRBV7-2 and TRBJ2-5, reads GAGVSQSPSNKVTEKGKDVELRCDPISGHTALYWYRQSLGQGLEFLIYFQGNSAPDKSGLPSDRFSAERTGGSVSTLTIQRTQQEDSAVYLCASSFEGETQYFGPGTRLLVL.

J is TRBJ2-1 and V is TRBV3-1; 12 bases align to TRBD2. This CDR3 has 18 residues. Germline V gene lookup returns CDR1 LGHDT and CDR2 YNNKEL (reference sequence). The junction had 11 bases not matched to a gene; V was cut back by 6 bases and J by 2 bases. The CDR3 is CASSPSIGLAGTYNEQFF. The DNA of the CDR3 is TGTGCCAGCAGTCCAAGTATAGGACTAGCGGGGACCTACAATGAGCAGTTCTTC.

The chain carries TRBV27 and TRBJ2-7; D is tentatively TRBD1 or TRBD2 (5 bases each). Trimming pared 2 bases from V and 0 bases from J, leaving 17 bases between. The CDR3 totals 17 residues. CDR1 is MNHEY and CDR2 is SMNVEV in the germline V gene (reference sequence). CDR3 nucleotides: TGTGCCAGCAGTTTACGAATTAACTCAGGGAGCTCCTACGAGCAGTACTTC. Protein product: CASSLRINSGSSYEQYF.